A selection of T cell receptor beta chains follows, all from one sample in a study of T cell changes during pregnancy in multiple sclerosis. Clones were sequenced by immunoSEQ multiplex PCR, and TCRdb holds only the in-frame ones, with some missing. The sample yields 100,000 or so clones, approximately 92% seen once. The sample was peripheral blood, taken in the first trimester of pregnancy. These TCRs come from a female donor with multiple sclerosis, enrolled in a pregnancy study. Both conserved end residues are part of each CDR3. The D gene is left open where the match is weak. Clone size, where shown, is once, few, many, or a class for clones that have expanded.

J	D	size	V	DNA	CDR3
TRBJ1-5	TRBD1	.	TRBV27	TGTGCCAGCGGAGAGGCGGGACAGGGGCGTTACAGCAATCAGCCCCAGCATTTT	CASGEAGQGRYSNQPQHF
TRBJ1-1	TRBD1	once	TRBV10-3	TGTGCCATCAGTGATGTAGCAGGGGGTTCCACTGAAGCTTTCTTT	CAISDVAGGSTEAFF
TRBJ1-1	TRBD1	.	TRBV5-1	TGCGCCAGCAGCTTAGTGACAGGGGTTGACACTGAAGCTTTCTTT	CASSLVTGVDTEAFF
TRBJ2-3	.	.	TRBV5-5	TGTGCCAGCAGCTTGATTCCGGAGATCACAGATACGCAGTATTTT	CASSLIPEITDTQYF
TRBJ2-7	.	.	TRBV4-1	TGCGCCAGCAGCCCACAGGGAGGGCTCGGGAGCTACGAGCAGTACTTC	CASSPQGGLGSYEQYF
TRBJ2-7	TRBD2	once	TRBV6-1	TGTGCCAGCAGTGAAAGGCGGGGGGTCCCCTTCTACGAGCAGTACTTC	CASSERRGVPFYEQYF
TRBJ2-1	.	.	TRBV11-3	TGTGCCAGCAGTCCTAGCACCTCCTACAATGAGCAGTTCTTC	CASSPSTSYNEQFF
TRBJ1-5	.	.	TRBV18	TGTGCCAGCTCAAGCGACAGGAATCAGCCCCAGCATTTT	CASSSDRNQPQHF
TRBJ1-2	.	.	TRBV1	TGCACCAGCAGCCAAGACCCCAAAGCCTGGGGCTACACCTTC	CTSSQDPKAWGYTF
TRBJ2-5	.	.	TRBV10-3	TGTGCCATCAGTGACAGGGGAGGGGAGACCCAGTACTTC	CAISDRGGETQYF
TRBJ1-6	.	.	TRBV7-7	TGTAAACTACAGGGAACCGTTGGTTCACCCCTCCACTTT	CKLQGTVGSPLHF
TRBJ1-2	TRBD1	.	TRBV19	TGTGCCAGTAGTATGGGGACAGGGTCTAACTATGGCTACACCTTC	CASSMGTGSNYGYTF
TRBJ2-3	TRBD2	.	TRBV5-1	TGCGCCAGCAGCCGTCAGGGGAGCGGGGGGGTACAAGATACGCAGTATTTT	CASSRQGSGGVQDTQYF
TRBJ2-5	TRBD2	.	TRBV5-1	TGCGCCAGCAGCTTAACTAGCGGGGGGGCTCTAGAGACCCAGTACTTC	CASSLTSGGALETQYF
TRBJ2-5	TRBD2	once	TRBV14	TGTGCCAGCAGCCAAGGACTAGCGGGCGCCCATGTCCAAGAGACCCAGTACTTC	CASSQGLAGAHVQETQYF
TRBJ2-5	.	.	TRBV21-1	TGTGCCAGCAGCAAAGCCGAGAAAGAGACCCAGTACTTC	CASSKAEKETQYF
TRBJ2-4	.	.	TRBV6-5	TGTGCCAGCAGGGAGGCCGGGACACCTGGGGACATTCAGTACTTC	CASREAGTPGDIQYF
TRBJ1-1	.	.	TRBV5-6	TGTGCCAGCAGCTTGGCAACGGCTGAAGCTTTCTTT	CASSLATAEAFF
TRBJ2-1	TRBD2	.	TRBV11-3	TGTGCCAGCAGCTCCCCCGGGCTAGCGGGGGCGCGGGGTGAGCAGTTCTTC	CASSSPGLAGARGEQFF
TRBJ2-3	TRBD2	.	TRBV19	TGTGCCAGTAGTACCCTAGCGGGGGGAGCAACAGATACGCAGTATTTT	CASSTLAGGATDTQYF